This TCR beta chain comes out of a study of Ad26.COV2.S vaccination and SARS-CoV-2 variants. Study information: Recipients of Ad26.COV2.S got it intramuscularly, once or twice 56 days apart. General study results and limits: Spike-specific CD8+ and CD4+ T cell responses reportedly showed substantial breadth after vaccination. From the TCR breadth and depth analyses, total T cell responses may have been underestimated.

Clones were read by immunoSEQ multiplex PCR, and TCRdb kept only the in-frame ones, dropping some. This sample yields some 250,000 clones, of which approximately 88% are seen a single time; approximately 11% belongs to the top ten. A remark on this clone: Its antigen is unidentified.

Documented treatment: 15 to 20 received Ad26.COV2.S at low or high dose, single or two shots; about five received placebo; per-sample allocation not given. Day 63 following the first vaccine or placebo injection was when the samples were taken. An adult aged 18-55 years in Boston served as the donor. Here the sequenced sample was peripheral blood, taken in a trial of Ad26.COV2.S vaccine versus placebo. This TCR was recovered from a person between 18 and 65 years old who received the Ad26.COV2.S COVID-19 vaccine or a placebo.

CDR3 residues: CASSPPGTGGRETQYF. The DNA for the CDR3 is TGTGCCAGCTCACCACCTGGGACAGGGGGTCGAGAGACCCAGTACTTC. The V and J genes are TRBV18 and TRBJ2-5; 11 positions match TRBD1. This CDR3 has 16 amino acids. V dropped 0 bases and J dropped 4; count of bases not matched to a gene: 4. The germline V gene has CDR1 KGHSH and CDR2 LQKENI.